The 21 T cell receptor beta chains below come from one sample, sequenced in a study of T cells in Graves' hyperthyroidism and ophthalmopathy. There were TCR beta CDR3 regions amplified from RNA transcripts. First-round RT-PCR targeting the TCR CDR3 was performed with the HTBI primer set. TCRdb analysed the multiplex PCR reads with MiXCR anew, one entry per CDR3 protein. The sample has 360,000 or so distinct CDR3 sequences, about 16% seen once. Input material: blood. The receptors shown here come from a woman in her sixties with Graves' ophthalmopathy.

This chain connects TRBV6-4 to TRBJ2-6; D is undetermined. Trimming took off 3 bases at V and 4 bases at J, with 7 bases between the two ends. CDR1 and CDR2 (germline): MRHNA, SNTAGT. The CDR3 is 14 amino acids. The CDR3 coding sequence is TGTGCCAGCAGTGAAGGGCCCGGGGCCAACGTCCTGACTTTC. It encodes CASSEGPGANVLTF.

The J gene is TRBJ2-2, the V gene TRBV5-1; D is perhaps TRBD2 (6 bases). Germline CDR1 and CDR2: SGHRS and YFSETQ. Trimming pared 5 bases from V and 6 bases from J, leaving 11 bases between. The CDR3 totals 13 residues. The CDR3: CASSRRGSGELFF. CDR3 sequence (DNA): TGCGCCAGCAGTCGACGGGGGTCCGGGGAGCTGTTTTTT. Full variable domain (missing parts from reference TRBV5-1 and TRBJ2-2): KAGVTQTPRYLIKTRGQQVTLSCSPISGHRSVSWYQQTPGQGLQFLFEYFSETQRNKGNFPGRFSGRQFSNSRSEMNVSTLELGDSALYLCASSRRGSGELFFGEGSRLTVL.

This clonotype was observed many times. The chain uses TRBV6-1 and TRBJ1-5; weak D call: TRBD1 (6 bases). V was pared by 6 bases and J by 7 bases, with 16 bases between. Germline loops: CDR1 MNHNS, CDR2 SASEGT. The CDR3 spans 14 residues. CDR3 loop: CASRGAGRLQPQHF. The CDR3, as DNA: TGTGCCAGCAGGGGGGCAGGGCGGTTGCAGCCCCAGCATTTT.

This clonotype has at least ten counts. The CDR3 sequence is CASSDREGETQYF. CDR3 sequence (DNA): TGTGCCAGCAGTGACAGGGAGGGAGAGACCCAGTACTTC. The V call is TRBV6-4, the J call TRBJ2-5; TRBD2 agrees at 7 bases. V dropped 2 bases and J dropped 4; count of bases not matched to a gene: 1. Germline V gives CDR1 MRHNA, CDR2 SNTAGT. The CDR3 extends over 13 amino acids.

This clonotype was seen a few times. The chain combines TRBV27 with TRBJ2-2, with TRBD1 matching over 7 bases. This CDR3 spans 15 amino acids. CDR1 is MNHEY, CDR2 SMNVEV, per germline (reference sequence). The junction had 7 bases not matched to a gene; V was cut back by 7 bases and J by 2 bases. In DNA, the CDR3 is TGTGCCAGCACCACAGGGGTCTTCAACACCGGGGAGCTGTTTTTT. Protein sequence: CASTTGVFNTGELFF.

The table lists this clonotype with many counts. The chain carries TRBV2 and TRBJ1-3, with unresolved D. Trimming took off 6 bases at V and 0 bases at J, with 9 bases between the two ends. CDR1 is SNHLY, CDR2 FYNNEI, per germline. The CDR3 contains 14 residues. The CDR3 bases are TGTGCCAGCAGGACTGACACCTCTGGAAACACCATATATTTT. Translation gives CASRTDTSGNTIYF.

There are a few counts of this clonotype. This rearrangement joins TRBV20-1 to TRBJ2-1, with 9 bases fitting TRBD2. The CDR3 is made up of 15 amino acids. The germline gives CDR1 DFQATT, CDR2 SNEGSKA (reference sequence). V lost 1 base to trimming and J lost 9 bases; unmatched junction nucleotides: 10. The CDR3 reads CSARVPSSGKGEQFF. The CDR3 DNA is TGCAGTGCTAGAGTCCCGTCTAGCGGGAAGGGTGAGCAGTTCTTC.

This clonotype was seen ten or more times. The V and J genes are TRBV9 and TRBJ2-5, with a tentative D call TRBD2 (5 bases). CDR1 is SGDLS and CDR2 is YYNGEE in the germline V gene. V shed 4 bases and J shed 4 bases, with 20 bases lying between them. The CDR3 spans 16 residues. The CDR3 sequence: CASSQRASGGGETQYF. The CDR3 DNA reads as TGTGCCAGCAGCCAGAGGGCGAGCGGAGGAGGAGAGACCCAGTACTTC.

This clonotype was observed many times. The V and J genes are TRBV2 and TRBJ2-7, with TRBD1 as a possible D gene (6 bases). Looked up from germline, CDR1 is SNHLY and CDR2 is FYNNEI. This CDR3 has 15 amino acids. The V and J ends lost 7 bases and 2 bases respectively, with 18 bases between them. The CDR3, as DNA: TGTGCCAGCATGGGAATGGGGGCAGGGCCCTACGAGCAGTACTTC. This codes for CASMGMGAGPYEQYF.

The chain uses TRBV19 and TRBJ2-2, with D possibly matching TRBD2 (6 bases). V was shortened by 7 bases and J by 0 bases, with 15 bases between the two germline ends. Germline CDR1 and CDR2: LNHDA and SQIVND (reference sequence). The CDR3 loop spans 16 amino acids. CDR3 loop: CASTSFGRTNTGELFF. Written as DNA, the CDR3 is TGTGCCAGTACAAGCTTTGGGAGGACGAACACCGGGGAGCTGTTTTTT.

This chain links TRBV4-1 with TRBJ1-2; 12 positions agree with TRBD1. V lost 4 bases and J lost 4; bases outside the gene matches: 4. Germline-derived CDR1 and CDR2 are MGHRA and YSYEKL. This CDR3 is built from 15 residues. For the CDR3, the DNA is TGCGCCAGCAGCCCCGGGACAGGGGGCCTCTATGGCTACACCTTC. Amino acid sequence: CASSPGTGGLYGYTF.

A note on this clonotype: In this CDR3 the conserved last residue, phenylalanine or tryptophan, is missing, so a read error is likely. The CDR3 spells CASTLGGGTDTQYL. The CDR3 DNA follows: TGTGCCAGTACCCTAGGCGGGGGCACAGATACGCAGTATTTA. The chain employs TRBV18 and TRBJ2-3; TRBD2 might be the D (6 bases). The germline CDR1 and CDR2 sequences are KGHSH and LQKENI. This CDR3 is 14 amino acids long. V shed 9 bases and J shed 1 base, with 14 bases lying between them.

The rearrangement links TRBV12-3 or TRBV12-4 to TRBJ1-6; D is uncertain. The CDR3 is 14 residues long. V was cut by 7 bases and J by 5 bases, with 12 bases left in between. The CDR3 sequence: CASTKGRHNSPLHF. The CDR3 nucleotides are TGTGCCAGCACCAAAGGACGGCATAATTCACCCCTCCACTTT.

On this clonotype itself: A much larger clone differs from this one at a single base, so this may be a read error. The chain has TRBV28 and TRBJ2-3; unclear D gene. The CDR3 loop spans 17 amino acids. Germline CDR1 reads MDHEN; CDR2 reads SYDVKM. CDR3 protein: CAGSPLLARSSTDTQYF. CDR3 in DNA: TGTGCCGGCAGTCCCCTGCTCGCGCGGTCTAGCACAGATACGCAGTATTTT.

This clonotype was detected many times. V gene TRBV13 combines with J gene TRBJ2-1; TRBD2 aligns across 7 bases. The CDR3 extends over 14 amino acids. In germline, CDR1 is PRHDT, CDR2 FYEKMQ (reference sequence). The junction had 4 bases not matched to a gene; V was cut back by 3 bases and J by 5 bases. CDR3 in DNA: TGTGCCAGCAGCTTTGGGGAGGGAAACAATGAGCAGTTCTTC. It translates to CASSFGEGNNEQFF.

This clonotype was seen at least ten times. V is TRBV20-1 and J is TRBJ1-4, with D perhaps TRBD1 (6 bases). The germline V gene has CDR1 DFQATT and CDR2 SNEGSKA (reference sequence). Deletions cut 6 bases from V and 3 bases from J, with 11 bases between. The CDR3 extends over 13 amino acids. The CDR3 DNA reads TGCAGTGCCAAGACAGGAGCTAATGAAAAACTGTTTTTT. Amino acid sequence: CSAKTGANEKLFF.

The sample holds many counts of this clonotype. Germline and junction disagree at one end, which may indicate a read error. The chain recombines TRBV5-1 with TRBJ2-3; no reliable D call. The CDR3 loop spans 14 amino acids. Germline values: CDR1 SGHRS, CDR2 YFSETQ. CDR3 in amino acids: CASSLSSGTDTQYF. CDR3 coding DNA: TGTGCCAGCAGCTTATCCTCAGGCACAGATACGCAGTATTTT.

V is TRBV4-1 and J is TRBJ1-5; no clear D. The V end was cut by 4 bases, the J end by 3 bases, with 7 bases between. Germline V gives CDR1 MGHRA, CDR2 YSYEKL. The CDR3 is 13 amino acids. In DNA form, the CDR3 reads TGCGCCAGCAGCCCCAGACCCAATCAGCCCCAGCATTTT. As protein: CASSPRPNQPQHF.

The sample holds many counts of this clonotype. The CDR3 sequence is CASEKETQYF. The CDR3 region has the DNA TGTGCCAGCGAAAAGGAGACCCAGTACTTC. V gene TRBV28 combines with J gene TRBJ2-5, with D unclear. Germline V CDR1 and CDR2: MDHEN, SYDVKM. V was trimmed by 8 bases and J by 5 bases, leaving 6 bases between them. The CDR3 spans 10 residues.

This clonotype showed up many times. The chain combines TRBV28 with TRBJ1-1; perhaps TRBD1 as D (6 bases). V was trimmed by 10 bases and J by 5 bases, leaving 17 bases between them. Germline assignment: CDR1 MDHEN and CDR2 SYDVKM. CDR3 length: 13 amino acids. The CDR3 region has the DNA TGTGCCACTGCGGACAGCGCCGTTACTGAAGCTTTCTTT. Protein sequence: CATADSAVTEAFF.

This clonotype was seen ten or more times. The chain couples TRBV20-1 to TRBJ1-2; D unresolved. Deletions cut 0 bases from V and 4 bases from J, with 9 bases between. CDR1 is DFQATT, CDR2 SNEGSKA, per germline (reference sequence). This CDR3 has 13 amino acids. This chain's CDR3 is CSARDWEGYGYTF. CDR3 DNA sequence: TGCAGTGCTAGAGATTGGGAGGGCTATGGCTACACCTTC.